The 5 T cell receptor beta chains in this list originate from one sample, sequenced in a study of cytomegalovirus exposure and HLA in healthy donors. Assay used: immunoSEQ multiplex PCR; TCRdb lists only in-frame clones, some missing. There are roughly 300,000 clones in the sample; roughly 88% occur only once, and roughly 1% lies in the top ten. The specimen sequenced was PBMCs. All receptors derive from a young woman in good health and CMV-seronegative.

This rearrangement joins TRBV6-5 to TRBJ2-7; D gene uncertain. Germline assignment: CDR1 MNHEY and CDR2 SVGAGI. CDR3 length: 13 amino acids. V lost 6 bases and J lost 3, with 12 bases in between. CDR3 sequence reads: CASRYVDSYEQYF. The CDR3 nucleotides read TGTGCCAGCAGATACGTAGATAGCTACGAGCAGTACTTC.

The genes are TRBV27 and TRBJ1-2, with D possibly matching TRBD1 (5 bases). Germline V gene lookup returns CDR1 MNHEY and CDR2 SMNVEV (reference sequence). This CDR3 region has 13 residues. V was clipped by 4 bases and J by 5 bases, with 11 bases between them. This CDR3 is CASSYTGTYGYTF. The DNA for the CDR3 is TGTGCCAGCAGTTACACCGGGACTTATGGCTACACCTTC.

This clone has a handful of counts. The rearrangement joins TRBV5-1 to TRBJ1-4; 8 bases agree with TRBD1. Trimming took 4 bases from V and 3 from J; bases not matched to a gene: 5. The CDR3 consists of 15 residues. Germline V gene lookup returns CDR1 SGHRS and CDR2 YFSETQ. The CDR3 DNA is TGCGCCAGCAGCAACTCACAGGGGGCTAATGAAAAACTGTTTTTT. Its protein product is CASSNSQGANEKLFF.

The chain couples TRBV6-6 to TRBJ2-1; D is perhaps TRBD2 (6 bases). This CDR3 is 13 amino acids long. CDR1 and CDR2 from the germline V gene are MNHNY and SVGAGI (reference sequence). Trimming removed 8 bases at V and 5 bases at J, with 13 bases between. The CDR3 DNA is TGTGCCAGCCGGAGGGACGGTAACAATGAGCAGTTCTTC. Protein product: CASRRDGNNEQFF.

CDR3 in DNA: TGTGCCAGCAGCGAGCAGGGTCGTCGGGAGACCCAGTACTTC. Protein: CASSEQGRRETQYF. This rearrangement joins TRBV6-5 to TRBJ2-5, with D possibly TRBD1 on 5 matching bases. From germline, CDR1 is MNHEY and CDR2 SVGAGI. This CDR3 is built from 14 residues. V shed 6 bases and J shed 5 bases, with 16 bases lying between them.